The rows below give T cell receptor beta chains drawn from one sample of a study of esophageal squamous cell carcinoma under preoperative chemotherapy. Via MiXCR, TCRdb re-called the PCR reads, giving one row per CDR3 protein. The data contain around 29,000 distinct CDR3 sequences, roughly 50% of them singletons. The specimen was collected from a patient given preoperative chemotherapy. The receptors stem from a human donor with esophageal squamous cell carcinoma. The donor label of this sample is uncertain. Both conserved end residues are part of each CDR3. Fields, in order: clone size, V gene, J gene, CDR3 protein. Size values are once, few and many counts, or a class for expanded clones, and some rows have none.

abundance: .
v_gene: TRBV5-4
j_gene: TRBJ2-3
CDR3aa: CARGLGGGGPETQYF

abundance: .
v_gene: TRBV7-6
j_gene: TRBJ2-2
CDR3aa: CASSLVAGSTGELFF

abundance: once
v_gene: TRBV20-1
j_gene: .
CDR3aa: CSAKKTGQNQETQYF

abundance: many
v_gene: TRBV7-8
j_gene: TRBJ2-3
CDR3aa: CASRDRVDTQYF

abundance: .
v_gene: TRBV7-2
j_gene: TRBJ2-3
CDR3aa: CASSPHGGSDPDTQYF

abundance: .
v_gene: TRBV11-3
j_gene: .
CDR3aa: CARGPGGPEQGTQYF

abundance: .
v_gene: TRBV24-1
j_gene: TRBJ2-3
CDR3aa: CATSDSLGESTDTQYF

abundance: .
v_gene: TRBV6-1
j_gene: TRBJ1-1
CDR3aa: CASRLNTEAFF

abundance: .
v_gene: TRBV11-2
j_gene: TRBJ2-3
CDR3aa: CASTKMAEPTDTEGF

abundance: many
v_gene: TRBV7-3
j_gene: TRBJ2-3
CDR3aa: CASSLSSYDTQYF

abundance: .
v_gene: TRBV7-2
j_gene: TRBJ2-5
CDR3aa: CASSRSGGWPQETQYF

abundance: few
v_gene: TRBV19
j_gene: TRBJ2-2
CDR3aa: CASSATSGMNTGELFF

abundance: .
v_gene: TRBV12-3/TRBV12-4
j_gene: TRBJ2-5
CDR3aa: CAGTGGGAKKTQYF

abundance: .
v_gene: TRBV7-2
j_gene: TRBJ2-5
CDR3aa: CASSLAGVEAETQYF

abundance: .
v_gene: TRBV7-9
j_gene: .
CDR3aa: CASSPQGANEQYF

abundance: .
v_gene: TRBV7-8
j_gene: .
CDR3aa: CASSLTVFTEEQYF

abundance: .
v_gene: TRBV7-6
j_gene: TRBJ2-3
CDR3aa: CASSPGGSAKNTQYF

abundance: few
v_gene: TRBV12-3/TRBV12-4
j_gene: .
CDR3aa: CASTGWRDPSSETQYF

abundance: .
v_gene: TRBV5-5
j_gene: TRBJ2-2
CDR3aa: CASSGAGTLTGELFF

abundance: once
v_gene: TRBV7-7
j_gene: .
CDR3aa: CASSPGGQAVSTEKQYF

abundance: .
v_gene: TRBV7-8
j_gene: TRBJ2-3
CDR3aa: CASSLHLRAKDTQYF

abundance: many
v_gene: TRBV12-3/TRBV12-4
j_gene: TRBJ1-1
CDR3aa: CASTREAGYPEAFF

abundance: many
v_gene: TRBV6-1
j_gene: TRBJ2-5
CDR3aa: CASAPEGGGIQETQYF

abundance: .
v_gene: TRBV7-8
j_gene: TRBJ2-5
CDR3aa: CASSLGSGAETQNF

abundance: few
v_gene: TRBV7-2
j_gene: .
CDR3aa: CASRAQGGRGTDTQYF

abundance: once
v_gene: TRBV6-1
j_gene: TRBJ2-3
CDR3aa: CASRTAGAGTGAQFF

abundance: .
v_gene: TRBV7-2
j_gene: TRBJ2-3
CDR3aa: CASRGPRGTNTQYF

abundance: few
v_gene: TRBV4-1
j_gene: TRBJ2-2
CDR3aa: CASSQVPGGGPTGELFF

abundance: .
v_gene: TRBV27
j_gene: TRBJ2-4
CDR3aa: CASRGRAQNIQYF

abundance: .
v_gene: TRBV27
j_gene: TRBJ2-3
CDR3aa: CAGSVWSSPETQYF

abundance: .
v_gene: TRBV7-2
j_gene: TRBJ2-4
CDR3aa: CASSRGHRGNADVLSF

abundance: .
v_gene: TRBV7-2
j_gene: TRBJ2-4
CDR3aa: CGSRGQGATNIQYF

abundance: few
v_gene: TRBV7-6
j_gene: TRBJ1-1
CDR3aa: CASSPKTGGTNTEAFF

abundance: .
v_gene: TRBV6-5
j_gene: TRBJ2-2
CDR3aa: CASSYGVSAVNTEEQFF

abundance: .
v_gene: TRBV3-1
j_gene: TRBJ2-3
CDR3aa: CASSRGGSTDTQYF

abundance: .
v_gene: TRBV12-3/TRBV12-4
j_gene: TRBJ2-1
CDR3aa: CASSFGGGERFF

abundance: .
v_gene: TRBV7-7
j_gene: TRBJ2-2
CDR3aa: CASSLGQGETETLFF

abundance: .
v_gene: TRBV7-2
j_gene: TRBJ2-2
CDR3aa: CASSATAVRTGELFF

abundance: .
v_gene: TRBV20-1
j_gene: TRBJ2-3
CDR3aa: CSAQSGGGATNTQYF

abundance: .
v_gene: TRBV28
j_gene: .
CDR3aa: CASSPGTRYEQYF

abundance: .
v_gene: TRBV7-2
j_gene: .
CDR3aa: CASSLGGRATQFF